Each of the 3 T cell receptor beta chains below was sequenced from the same sample in a study of T-cell reconstitution after alpha-beta-depleted transplantation in children. Study conclusions and caveats: Among T cells one year after transplant, newly produced cells accounted for most counts and diversity.

Preparation of the TCRbeta library involved a method that used unique molecular identifiers. TCRdb recomputed calls from the PCR reads with MiXCR, one row per CDR3 protein. This repertoire shows 330,000 or so distinct CDR3 sequences, 6% to 10% found once; its top ten account for approximately 9.1%. The antigens of these receptors remain unknown. The specimen comprised peripheral blood, sampled 360 days after TCRalphabeta/CD19-depleted stem cell transplant. These receptors originate from a female patient between 2 and 10 years old who had a stem cell transplant for Fanconi anemia, so the T cells may come from the graft donor.

Only a few counts were recorded for this clonotype. The chain joins TRBV6-5 to TRBJ2-5; the match to TRBD2 covers 9 bases. The V and J ends lost 2 bases and 5 bases, in that order; junction bases with no gene match: 6. Germline V CDR1 and CDR2: MNHEY, SVGAGI. The CDR3 is made up of 15 amino acids. CDR3 in DNA: TGTGCCAGCAGTTACGGCCTAGCGGGGAGGGAGACCCAGTACTTC. Its protein is CASSYGLAGRETQYF.

At least ten counts were recorded for this clonotype. The chain uses TRBV5-1 and TRBJ2-7; 8 nucleotides match TRBD1. The CDR3 extends over 13 amino acids. Germline CDR1 and CDR2: SGHRS and YFSETQ. Losses at the gene ends were 4 bases for V and 2 bases for J; bases not matched to a gene: 2. CDR3 bases: TGCGCCAGCAGCATGACAGGGGCCTACGAGCAGTACTTC. As protein: CASSMTGAYEQYF.

V is TRBV4-2 and J is TRBJ2-1; the D call may be TRBD1 or TRBD2 (6 bases each). This CDR3 is built from 14 residues. The germline CDR1 and CDR2 sequences are LGHNA and YNFKEQ. The V gene lost 1 base and the J gene lost 6 bases, with 10 bases spanning the gap. The CDR3 loop reads CASSQVSGANEQFF. CDR3 nucleotide sequence: TGTGCCAGCAGCCAAGTTTCGGGGGCCAATGAGCAGTTCTTC.